The clone carrying this TCR beta chain is a singleton in its sample. The data are from a study of blood T cell repertoires in COVID-19. V dropped 8 bases and J dropped 2; count of bases not matched to a gene: 3. This CDR3 region has 13 residues. Germline CDR1 LNHDA, CDR2 SQIVND (reference sequence). Profiled with immunoSEQ multiplex PCR; TCRdb holds only in-frame clones, not every one. The sample consists of more than 130,000 clones, around nine tenths of them appearing once. The sequencing sample was made of peripheral blood. The TCR sequence derives from a man between 50 and 59 years old with active or convalescent COVID-19. The chain joins TRBV19 to TRBJ2-3; 8 bases fit TRBD1. The CDR3 DNA is TGTGCCAGTTCGGACAGGGCCACAGATACGCAGTATTTT. It encodes CASSDRATDTQYF.